This entry is about one TCR beta chain. Sequencing used immunoSEQ multiplex PCR; TCRdb keeps in-frame clones, though not all of them. The sample holds about 38,000 clones, approximately 80% seen once. Patients were ruled out by autoimmune disease history or systemic immunosuppression. The data are from a study of OX40 agonist ivuxolimab in advanced cancers. Germline assignment: CDR1 MDHEN and CDR2 SYDVKM. This CDR3 has 17 amino acids. Trimming at V came to 5 bases and at J to 0 bases, leaving 10 bases not matched to a gene. This TCR was recovered from an adult with an advanced solid tumor such as melanoma, head and neck, liver or kidney cancer. Material: CD4+ or CD8+ T cells sorted from blood, obtained in a trial of the OX40 agonist ivuxolimab. This chain connects TRBV28 to TRBJ2-1; 7 bases agree with TRBD2. CDR3 DNA: TGTGCCAGCAGTCCGGGGGGTGCCGACGGCTCCTACAATGAGCAGTTCTTC. Residues: CASSPGGADGSYNEQFF.